This T cell receptor (beta chain) was identified in a study of T cells in lung cancer brain metastases. Exclusion applied to any patient with a history of multiple malignancies. TCRdb's table, derived via immunoSEQ multiplex PCR, lists solely in-frame clones and lacks some. Here the sample spans about 4,200 clones, approximately 90% being singletons. V was cut by 0 bases and J by 3 bases, with 5 bases left in between. The V gene's germline CDR1 is LNHNV and CDR2 YYDKDF (reference sequence). This CDR3 region has 14 residues. Sequencing was done on a sample of tumor tissue from the primary lung tumor. This TCR derives from a man in his sixties with non-small cell lung cancer. V and J are TRBV15 and TRBJ2-2; no definite D call. CDR3 sequence (DNA): TGTGCCACCAGCAGAGATTCATACACCGGGGAGCTGTTTTTT. Translating gives CATSRDSYTGELFF.